These T cell receptor beta chains were read from a single sample in a study of regulatory T cells in long-lasting Graves disease. TCRdb processed the multiplex PCR reads anew with MiXCR; each CDR3 protein has one entry. The sample shows 390,000 or so distinct CDR3 sequences, about 10% of them seen only once. These data were also reused for a study on T cells in Graves' hyperthyroidism and ophthalmopathy.

The sequencing used peripheral blood mononuclear cells (PBMCs), collected at new diagnosis, from a patient treated with antithyroid drugs. The receptors come from a woman under 30 with Graves disease. CDR3s include the opening cysteine and the closing phenylalanine or tryptophan. The order of the fields is D gene, clone size, V gene, J gene, CDR3 protein, CDR3 DNA. The D gene is left open where the match is weak. Expanded clones are given a class, and other clones once, few, many or no size at all.

NA	many	TRBV18	TRBJ1-2	CASLTPRQGIFSYTF	TGTGCCAGCCTCACCCCGAGGCAGGGTATCTTTAGCTACACCTTC
NA	many	TRBV12-3/TRBV12-4	TRBJ1-1	CASSLSLSWAGRMNTEAFF	TGTGCCAGCAGTTTATCGCTCTCGTGGGCAGGGAGAATGAACACTGAAGCTTTCTTT
TRBD2	few	TRBV20-1	TRBJ2-5	CSARGLAGETQYF	TGCAGTGCCCGTGGACTAGCGGGAGAGACCCAGTACTTC
NA	few	TRBV4-1	TRBJ2-1	CASSQAGLVGYNEQFF	TGCGCCAGCAGCCAAGCGGGGCTAGTAGGATACAATGAGCAGTTCTTC
TRBD1	many	TRBV6-1	TRBJ2-2	CAMQGTVNTGELFF	TGTGCCATGCAAGGGACAGTTAACACCGGGGAGCTGTTTTTT
TRBD2	many	TRBV6-1	TRBJ2-3	CASGSGGAALKYF	TGTGCCAGCGGGAGCGGGGGGGCCGCACTTAAGTATTTT
NA	few	TRBV20-1	TRBJ2-5	CSAMRVTQETQYF	TGCAGTGCTATGAGGGTAACCCAAGAGACCCAGTACTTC
NA	few	TRBV28	TRBJ2-1	CASSFSFSIGSSYNEQFF	TGTGCCAGCAGTTTTTCGTTTTCGATCGGGAGTTCCTACAATGAGCAGTTCTTC
TRBD1	many	TRBV28	TRBJ2-1	CASKNSTRTGRYNEQFF	TGTGCCAGCAAAAATTCGACCCGGACAGGGCGATACAATGAGCAGTTCTTC
TRBD2	many	TRBV20-1	TRBJ2-5	CSAREASGRGETQYF	TGCAGTGCTAGAGAAGCTAGCGGGAGGGGAGAGACCCAGTACTTC
NA	many	TRBV6-1	TRBJ2-1	CASSEPWTVSYNEQFF	TGTGCCAGCAGTGAACCATGGACTGTCTCCTACAATGAGCAGTTCTTC
NA	many	TRBV3-1	TRBJ1-4	CASSQRNEKLFF	TGTGCCAGCAGCCAGCGAAACGAAAAACTGTTTTTT
TRBD2	few	TRBV11-2	TRBJ2-3	CASSSQLPSGRYLERTDTQYF	TGTGCCAGCAGCTCTCAGTTGCCTAGCGGGAGGTACCTCGAACGCACAGATACGCAGTATTTT
NA	NA	TRBV4-3	TRBJ2-1	CASSQGAPLGRQFF	TGCGCCAGCAGCCAAGGGGCCCCCCTCGGTCGGCAGTTCTTC
TRBD1	many	TRBV11-2	TRBJ2-1	CASSTGQGVYNEQFF	TGTGCCAGCAGCACTGGTCAGGGGGTATACAATGAGCAGTTCTTC
TRBD2	many	TRBV7-2	TRBJ2-5	CASSPKTSGGARRETQYF	TGTGCCAGCAGCCCTAAGACTAGCGGGGGGGCCCGGCGAGAGACCCAGTACTTC
TRBD2	few	TRBV13	TRBJ2-1	CASSPIGLAGYNEQFF	TGTGCCAGCAGCCCCATCGGACTAGCGGGATACAATGAGCAGTTCTTC
NA	NA	TRBV9	TRBJ2-7	CASSVDGGRSSYEQYF	TGTGCCAGCAGCGTAGATGGGGGCCGGAGCTCCTACGAGCAGTACTTC